Listed below are T cell receptor beta chains from one sample, sequenced in a study of beta chain features in type 1 diabetes. Sequenced by immunoSEQ multiplex PCR; TCRdb stores in-frame clones only, minus some. This sample has over 200,000 clones; approximately 10% occur once, and the top ten carry around 0.018%. The source material was naive CD4+ T cells from blood. The receptors were gathered from a man aged 30 to 45 with type 1 diabetes. Each CDR3 is given with its conserved first and last residue. D genes are given only for firm matches. The size of a clone is reported for some rows only, either as once, few or many, or as a class for expanded clones.

>-|TRBJ1-6|TRBV13|TRBD1
TGTGCCAGCAGCGAATCCGGGACAGCAAATTCACCCCTCCACTTT
CASSESGTANSPLHF
>-|TRBJ1-6|TRBV25-1|TRBD1
TGTGCCAGCAGTGAATTTGACAGGGGGCGAAATTCACCCCTCCACTTT
CASSEFDRGRNSPLHF
>-|TRBJ2-3|TRBV13|-
TGTGCCAGCAGCTTAGTACAGGGACCAGATACGCAGTATTTT
CASSLVQGPDTQYF
>few|TRBJ2-1|TRBV4-3|TRBD2
TGCGCCAGCAGCCAAGGCGGGACTAGCGGGGGCGATGAGCAGTTCTTC
CASSQGGTSGGDEQFF
>few|TRBJ1-5|TRBV30|TRBD1
TGTGCCTGGAGTGTCAGGGGGCTTCAGCCCCAGCATTTT
CAWSVRGLQPQHF
>-|TRBJ2-1|TRBV7-2|-
TGTGCCAGCAGCACCCGGACGGGGGATGAGCAGTTCTTC
CASSTRTGDEQFF
>few|TRBJ2-7|TRBV5-4|-
TGTGCCAGCAGCACCTCCGGGAACTCCTACGAGCAGTACTTC
CASSTSGNSYEQYF
>few|TRBJ1-5|TRBV19|-
TGTGCCAGTAGTATGGGTGAGGCAAGCAATCAGCCCCAGCATTTT
CASSMGEASNQPQHF
>-|TRBJ2-1|TRBV7-9|TRBD2
TGTGCCAGCAGAGCGGGACTAGCGGACTACAATGAGCAGTTCTTC
CASRAGLADYNEQFF
>-|TRBJ2-1|TRBV13|-
TGTGCCAGCAGCAAACCCGGGAGTAACTACAATGAGCAGTTCTTC
CASSKPGSNYNEQFF
>few|TRBJ2-2|TRBV9|-
TGTGCCAGCAGCCCCTGGGGCAGAGAAAACACCGGGGAGCTGTTTTTT
CASSPWGRENTGELFF
>-|TRBJ2-3|TRBV4-3|TRBD1
TGCGCCAGCAGCCTCAGGACAGGGGAGCAAGATACGCAGTATTTT
CASSLRTGEQDTQYF
>-|TRBJ2-5|TRBV6-5|TRBD1
TGTGCCAGCAGTCGCGACAGGGAAGAGACCCAGTACTTC
CASSRDREETQYF
>few|TRBJ1-6|TRBV30|-
TGTGCCTGGACGGGGTTCCACTCACCCCTCCACTTT
CAWTGFHSPLHF
>-|TRBJ1-1|TRBV2|-
TGTGCCAGCAGTGGCCAGGGAACTGAAGCTTTCTTT
CASSGQGTEAFF
>-|TRBJ2-7|TRBV9|-
TGTGCCAGCAGCGTAGCTAGAGATACCTACGAGCAGTACTTC
CASSVARDTYEQYF
>-|TRBJ2-6|TRBV7-2|-
TGTGCCAGCAGAACGCGGGGTTCTGGGGCCAACGTCCTGACTTTC
CASRTRGSGANVLTF
>-|TRBJ1-1|TRBV7-9|TRBD1
TGTGCCAGCAGCGCGGGACAGCGAGGCACTGAAGCTTTCTTT
CASSAGQRGTEAFF
>few|TRBJ1-6|TRBV5-1|TRBD1
TGCGCCAGCAGCTGGAACCCGGGACAGGGTGGATCACCCCTCCACTTT
CASSWNPGQGGSPLHF
>-|TRBJ2-3|TRBV2|TRBD2
TGTGCCAAAACGGGGACTAGCGGGGCGGGAGATACGCAGTATTTT
CAKTGTSGAGDTQYF
>-|TRBJ2-7|TRBV12-5|-
TGTGCTAGTGGTTTGGATCTGGCCTCCTACGAGCAGTACTTC
CASGLDLASYEQYF
>few|TRBJ2-3|TRBV4-2|TRBD2
TGTGCCAGCAGCCCTCCCCGCTGGGAGCGGGGGGCCCTAGATACGCAGTATTTT
CASSPPRWERGALDTQYF
>-|TRBJ1-1|TRBV5-1|TRBD1
TGCGCCAGCAGCTTGGAACAGGGGAGTGCTGAAGCTTTCTTT
CASSLEQGSAEAFF
>few|TRBJ2-3|TRBV5-1|TRBD2
TGCGCCAGCAGCTTGGCCCCTAGCGGCACTAGCACAGATACGCAGTATTTT
CASSLAPSGTSTDTQYF
>-|TRBJ1-5|TRBV7-2|-
TGTGCCAGCAGCGTCGGGTGGAGGCCGGATCAGCCCCAGCATTTT
CASSVGWRPDQPQHF
>-|TRBJ1-1|TRBV7-3|TRBD1
TGTGCCAGCAGCTGGACAGGGATCACTGAAGCTTTCTTT
CASSWTGITEAFF
>few|TRBJ2-2|TRBV6-5|-
TGTGCCAGCAGGCCTACCGGGACATACACCGGGGAGCTGTTTTTT
CASRPTGTYTGELFF
>few|TRBJ2-7|TRBV9|-
TGTGCCAGCAGCGTAGGACTAGGACCAGTCAACGAGCAGTACTTC
CASSVGLGPVNEQYF
>-|TRBJ1-3|TRBV18|-
TGTGCCAGCTCATCGCGCGACAAGTCTGGAAACACCATATATTTT
CASSSRDKSGNTIYF
>-|TRBJ2-2|TRBV19|-
TGTGCCAGTAGTACGGACTGGGGGAACACCGGGGAGCTGTTTTTT
CASSTDWGNTGELFF
>-|TRBJ1-5|TRBV15|-
TGTGCCACCAGCCCAGGGGTAAGCAATCAGCCCCAGCATTTT
CATSPGVSNQPQHF
>few|TRBJ1-3|TRBV6-5|-
TGTGCCAGCAGTCGGGACTCTGGAAACACCATATATTTT
CASSRDSGNTIYF
>few|TRBJ2-1|TRBV5-1|-
TGCGCCAGCAGCTTGGATCGGAGGGAATCCTACAATGAGCAGTTCTTC
CASSLDRRESYNEQFF
>-|TRBJ2-3|TRBV5-6|TRBD2
TGTGCCGGCTCAACTAGCGGGGTAGCAGATACGCAGTATTTT
CAGSTSGVADTQYF
>-|TRBJ2-3|TRBV6-1|TRBD2
TGTGCCAGCAGTGGCCGGCGGGGGGGCACAGATACGCAGTATTTT
CASSGRRGGTDTQYF
>-|TRBJ2-5|TRBV6-5|-
TGTGCCAGCAGTTACACCGCTAGCTGGGGATATCGGGTCCAGTACTTC
CASSYTASWGYRVQYF